This TCR beta chain was profiled in a study of post-analysis software for immune sequencing data. Broader study findings: Strong co-clustering by F measure was evident for samples that had been prepared in the same batch. A significant reduction in normalized Chao1 diversity was observed in multiple sclerosis patients versus controls. There were several TRBV segments more frequent in patients than controls, and TRBV5-6, TRBV5-1 and TRBV20-1 were among them.

CDR1 and CDR2 from the germline V gene are WNHNN and SYGVQD (reference sequence). Deletions cut 3 bases from V and 2 bases from J, with 10 bases between. This CDR3 has 14 amino acids. Unique molecular identifiers featured in each of the TCR beta cDNA libraries. The yield from roughly 1 to 10 million T cells was around 500,000 cDNA molecules in total. Using its own MiXCR run on the PCR reads, TCRdb lists one record per CDR3 protein. The table lists a few hundred thousand distinct CDR3 sequences, about a third of them singletons. About this clonotype itself: Its antigen is unidentified.

This TCR came from a girl aged 5-17 years with multiple sclerosis. The sequenced material came from blood. V and J are TRBV10-1 and TRBJ1-2; D is undetermined. This CDR3 is CASSDNQANYGYTF. In nucleotides, the CDR3 is TGCGCCAGCAGTGACAACCAGGCCAACTATGGCTACACCTTC.